These 14 T cell receptor beta chains came from one sample sequenced in a study of T-cell memory formation after mild COVID-19 (dated by TCRdb to about 2021). To prepare the library, 5' RACE was applied. Instrument on record: Illumina NovaSeq 6000. TCRdb trimmed public reads at Q25 via fastp, called clones via MiXCR and kept in-frame beta chains. When rows share a CDR3 protein, they turn into one entry using the most common DNA and genes. The sample has approximately 410,000 distinct CDR3 sequences on record, less than 25% of them singletons. Together, the top ten hold around 13% of the sample. Sequencing was done on a sample of PBMCs or a T cell subset sorted from them (not recorded which). Receptor source: an adult woman who had mild COVID-19 (a few samples of this study predate the infection). The sample titles of this study are shuffled in the database, so cell type and time point are left out; the donor was told from shared clones.

V and J are TRBV7-9 and TRBJ1-5; the match to TRBD1 covers 9 bases. CDR3 length: 14 residues. Trimming at V came to 5 bases and at J to 4 bases, leaving 3 bases not matched to a gene. Germline V lookup: CDR1 SEHNR, CDR2 FQNEAQ (reference sequence). The CDR3 loop is CASSTGGSNQPQHF. The CDR3 DNA is TGTGCCAGCAGCACAGGGGGCAGTAATCAGCCCCAGCATTTT.

This clonotype was detected only a few times. The V and J genes are TRBV19 and TRBJ1-5, with D maybe TRBD1 (6 bases). The CDR3 has 14 amino acids. V shed 6 bases and J shed 5 bases, with 14 bases lying between them. Germline V CDR1 and CDR2: LNHDA, SQIVND (reference sequence). CDR3 sequence (DNA): TGTGCCAGTAGCAATACAGGGTCCTATCAGCCCCAGCATTTT. Translating gives CASSNTGSYQPQHF.

This clonotype was seen a few times. V and J are TRBV12-3 or TRBV12-4 and TRBJ1-2, with D maybe TRBD1 (5 bases). Trimming stripped 5 bases from V and 7 bases from J, with 8 bases between. This CDR3 region has 11 residues. CDR3 amino acids: CASSRGAGYTF. CDR3 bases: TGTGCCAGCAGTAGAGGGGCTGGCTACACCTTC.

The rearrangement links TRBV11-2 to TRBJ1-5; D unresolved. CDR3 length equals 13 residues. Per the germline V gene, CDR1 is SGHAT and CDR2 is FQNNGV. The ends were cut back, 0 bases at V and 5 bases at J, with 5 bases in the middle. The CDR3 loop is CASSLDRDQPQHF. CDR3 nucleotide sequence: TGTGCCAGCAGCTTAGATCGGGATCAGCCCCAGCATTTT. The variable domain in full, with the rest retrieved from reference TRBV11-2 and TRBJ1-5, is EAGVAQSPRYKIIEKRQSVAFWCNPISGHATLYWYQQILGQGPKLLIQFQNNGVVDDSQLPKDRFSAERLKGVDSTLKIQPAKLEDSAVYLCASSLDRDQPQHFGDGTRLSIL.

The chain carries TRBV12-3 or TRBV12-4 and TRBJ1-2; the D is unclear. This CDR3 is built from 13 residues. V was clipped by 5 bases and J by 4 bases, with 11 bases between them. The CDR3 sequence is CASSPIIIYGYTF. In DNA form, the CDR3 reads TGTGCCAGCAGTCCTATTATCATCTATGGCTACACCTTC.

The chain links TRBV12-3 or TRBV12-4 to TRBJ2-3; tentatively, D is TRBD2 (5 bases). V dropped 6 bases and J dropped 2 bases, with 15 bases sitting between them. This CDR3 spans 15 amino acids. The CDR3 loop reads CASRGRSGLTDTQYF. The CDR3 coding sequence is TGTGCCAGCAGGGGAAGGTCTGGACTCACAGATACGCAGTATTTT.

The chain carries TRBV27 and TRBJ1-6, with D perhaps TRBD1 (5 bases). V lost 1 base and J lost 7, with 8 bases in between. The CDR3 consists of 14 residues. The germline V gene has CDR1 MNHEY and CDR2 SMNVEV (reference sequence). For the CDR3, the DNA is TGTGCCAGCAGTTTATGGGGGACCAATTCACCCCTCCACTTT. Translated: CASSLWGTNSPLHF.

CDR3 loop: CASSDLTTRYGYTF. In DNA form, the CDR3 reads TGTGCCAGCTCGGACCTAACAACCCGCTATGGCTACACCTTC. The V and J genes are TRBV5-6 and TRBJ1-2; the D is unclear. Germline lookup yields CDR1 SGHDT and CDR2 YYEEEE. Trimming stripped 7 bases from V and 4 bases from J, with 17 bases between. CDR3 length: 14 residues.

The CDR3 sequence: CASSPRDMLLAKNIQYF. CDR3 DNA sequence: TGTGCCAGCAGCCCCAGGGATATGCTTCTAGCCAAAAACATTCAGTACTTC. J is TRBJ2-4 and V is TRBV7-9; D perhaps matches TRBD1 (5 bases). CDR1 and CDR2 from the germline V gene are SEHNR and FQNEAQ (reference sequence). The CDR3 runs to 17 residues. Trimming left V 5 bases short and J 0 bases short, with 17 bases between.

This sequence joins TRBV11-2 and TRBJ1-5; D is perhaps TRBD1 (6 bases). This CDR3 has 19 residues. Trimming stripped 0 bases from V and 2 bases from J, with 20 bases between. Germline V gene data show CDR1 as SGHAT and CDR2 as FQNNGV. The chain's CDR3 is CASSLDSWSGELGNQPQHF. The CDR3 region has the DNA TGTGCCAGCAGCTTAGATTCGTGGTCAGGGGAGCTCGGCAATCAGCCCCAGCATTTT.

This clonotype turned up a few times. This chain links TRBV20-1 with TRBJ2-1; tentatively, D is TRBD2 (6 bases). V was cut by 5 bases and J by 4 bases, with 18 bases left in between. The V gene's germline CDR1 is DFQATT and CDR2 SNEGSKA (reference sequence). The CDR3 covers 15 residues. The CDR3 is CSAVGGNRGYNEQFF. In DNA form, the CDR3 reads TGCAGTGCTGTCGGAGGGAACCGAGGATACAATGAGCAGTTCTTC.

At least ten counts were recorded for this clonotype. This sequence joins TRBV23-1 and TRBJ2-7, with D hard to call. TRBV23-1 is flagged as an ORF with uncertain function. The V end lost 4 bases, the J end lost 4 bases, and 17 bases lay between the germline ends. This CDR3 spans 15 amino acids. Here the CDR3 DNA reads TGCGCCAGCAGTCCCTCTAGGTGGAATAAGTACGAGCAGTACTTC. This sequence encodes CASSPSRWNKYEQYF.

This clonotype was observed a few times. This CDR3 reads CASSRRQGSYEQYF. Written as DNA, the CDR3 is TGTGCCAGTAGTCGAAGACAGGGTTCCTACGAGCAGTACTTC. The chain links TRBV19 to TRBJ2-7; 7 positions agree with TRBD1. This CDR3 is built from 14 residues. V gave up 5 bases and J gave up 1 base; unmatched junction bases: 5. Germline assignment: CDR1 LNHDA and CDR2 SQIVND (reference sequence).

The J gene is TRBJ2-7, the V gene TRBV20-1; perhaps TRBD2 as D (6 bases). V lost 1 base and J 3 bases, leaving 19 bases between the germline ends. Germline V gene lookup returns CDR1 DFQATT and CDR2 SNEGSKA (reference sequence). The CDR3 contains 16 residues. This CDR3 is CSARAPVPGARYEQYF. The CDR3 nucleotides read TGCAGTGCTAGAGCCCCGGTCCCGGGAGCTCGCTACGAGCAGTACTTC.